Each of the 6 T cell receptor beta chains below was sequenced from the same sample in a study of tumor-infiltrating lymphocytes in oesophageal squamous cell carcinoma. TCRdb reprocessed the PCR reads with MiXCR, giving one entry per CDR3 protein. The sample includes approximately 18,000 distinct CDR3 sequences, approximately 46% of them seen just once. The sample consisted of esophageal tumor tissue. The receptors shown here come from a male donor with esophageal squamous cell carcinoma.

The V gene is TRBV6-6, the J gene TRBJ2-7; the D is unclear. The V gene lost 4 bases and the J gene lost 2 bases, with 6 bases spanning the gap. This CDR3 spans 12 amino acids. The germline CDR1 and CDR2 sequences are MNHNY and SVGAGI (reference sequence). The DNA for the CDR3 is TGTGCCAGCAGTTTGGGCACCTACGAGCAGTACTTC. This translates into CASSLGTYEQYF.

This clonotype was picked up many times. This rearrangement joins TRBV4-2 to TRBJ1-2; TRBD1 agrees at 7 bases. J was trimmed by 6 bases and V by 4 bases; bases with no gene match: 5. This CDR3 region has 13 residues. CDR1 and CDR2 from the germline V gene are LGHNA and YNFKEQ. DNA for the CDR3: TGTGCCAGCAGCCCCAGACAGGGTGATGGCTACACCTTC. This codes for CASSPRQGDGYTF.

This clonotype has a count of ten or more. The genes are TRBV6-1 and TRBJ2-1; 8 nucleotides agree with TRBD2. Losses at the gene ends were 6 bases for V and 3 bases for J; bases not matched to a gene: 13. Per the germline V gene, CDR1 is MNHNS and CDR2 is SASEGT. The CDR3 extends over 17 amino acids. CDR3 sequence (DNA): TGTGCCAGCAGAGTAGCAAATAGCGGGGCATACTACAATGAGCAGTTCTTC. It yields the protein CASRVANSGAYYNEQFF.

This clonotype was picked up many times. This chain uses TRBV6-1 with TRBJ1-1, with D unclear. This CDR3 comprises 12 residues. Germline-derived CDR1 and CDR2 are MNHNS and SASEGT. The CDR3 region is CATPLGNTEAFF. CDR3 nucleotides: TGTGCTACCCCCCTAGGGAACACTGAAGCTTTCTTT.

The J gene is TRBJ2-1, the V gene TRBV28, with D hard to call. Trimming pared 3 bases from V and 3 bases from J, leaving 12 bases between. This CDR3 contains 15 residues. Per germline, CDR1 MDHEN and CDR2 SYDVKM. In DNA, the CDR3 is TGTGCCAGCAGTTTTCTGGGTATCGGCTACAATGAGCAGTTCTTC. Translated: CASSFLGIGYNEQFF.

This clonotype was recorded a few times. The junction and the germline gene differ at one end; a read error may be behind it. The chain employs TRBV10-3 and TRBJ1-6; D gene ambiguous. The CDR3 is 15 residues long. The germline CDR1 and CDR2 sequences are ENHRY and SYGVKD. The CDR3 DNA reads TGTGCCATCAGTGAGTCGCTAGCGGGAGTTGAGACCCAGTACTTT. It translates to CAISESLAGVETQYF.